Listed here are 16 T cell receptor beta chains from one sample, sequenced in a study of blood T cell repertoires in COVID-19. The assay was immunoSEQ multiplex PCR, and TCRdb's table has in-frame clones only and misses some. Among approximately 400,000 clones listed, about 90% were seen once. Sequenced sample: peripheral blood. These receptors were collected from a man aged 40-55 years with acute or convalescent COVID-19.

The chain combines TRBV28 with TRBJ2-7, with 10 bases that match TRBD1. CDR3 length: 16 residues. Germline V gene data show CDR1 as MDHEN and CDR2 as SYDVKM. The J segment lost 3 bases and the V segment lost 6 bases, leaving 11 bases of the junction unmatched. The CDR3 sequence is CASSYPGGQGVYEQYF. The CDR3 DNA reads TGTGCCAGCAGCTATCCTGGTGGACAGGGGGTCTACGAGCAGTACTTC.

This sequence joins TRBV2 and TRBJ1-2; 7 bases map to TRBD1. Germline V gene sequence: CDR1 SNHLY, CDR2 FYNNEI. V trimming: 6 bases; J trimming: 6 bases; junction bases outside the gene matches: 4. The CDR3 is 12 residues long. The CDR3 coding sequence is TGTGCCAGCAGGCAGGGGGTACATGGCTACACCTTC. The encoded protein is CASRQGVHGYTF.

The CDR3 protein is CASMRPGGYTEAFF. The CDR3 DNA is TGTGCCAGCATGAGACCCGGCGGCTACACTGAAGCTTTCTTT. The J gene is TRBJ1-1, the V gene TRBV6-5; D is unresolved. V lost 7 bases to trimming and J lost 3 bases, with 15 bases between them. The V gene's germline CDR1 is MNHEY and CDR2 SVGAGI. This CDR3 is 14 amino acids long.

The chain recombines TRBV9 with TRBJ2-7, with 12 positions matching TRBD1. Trimming removed 3 bases from V and 4 bases from J; junction bases left unmatched: 11. Germline V gene lookup returns CDR1 SGDLS and CDR2 YYNGEE. The CDR3 totals 17 residues. Here the CDR3 DNA reads TGTGCCAGCAGCGGACCCGGGACAGGGGGCGGCTGGTACGAGCAGTACTTC. Its translation: CASSGPGTGGGWYEQYF.

The rearrangement joins TRBV19 to TRBJ1-5; maybe TRBD1 (5 bases). The CDR3 covers 15 residues. Trimming removed 6 bases from V and 2 bases from J, with 14 bases in between. Germline CDR1 LNHDA, CDR2 SQIVND (reference sequence). Here the CDR3 DNA reads TGTGCCAGTAGGCCGAACAGGTCCGGCAATCAGCCCCAGCATTTT. Protein product: CASRPNRSGNQPQHF. The full variable domain, its missing parts supplied by reference TRBV19 and TRBJ1-5, is DGGITQSPKYLFRKEGQNVTLSCEQNLNHDAMYWYRQDPGQGLRLIYYSQIVNDFQKGDIAEGYSVSREKKESFPLTVTSAQKNPTAFYLCASRPNRSGNQPQHFGDGTRLSIL.

This chain uses TRBV13 with TRBJ2-5; D unresolved. The V gene lost 5 bases and the J gene lost 5 bases, with 15 bases spanning the gap. The CDR3 length is 14 residues. The germline CDR1 and CDR2 sequences are PRHDT and FYEKMQ (reference sequence). The CDR3 reads CASSLSLEWETQYF. The CDR3 DNA follows: TGTGCCAGCAGCCTCTCCTTAGAGTGGGAGACCCAGTACTTC. The complete variable domain, with remaining parts taken from reference TRBV13 and TRBJ2-5, reads AAGVIQSPRHLIKEKRETATLKCYPIPRHDTVYWYQQGPGQDPQFLISFYEKMQSDKGSIPDRFSAQQFSDYHSELNMSSLELGDSALYFCASSLSLEWETQYFGPGTRLLVL.

The chain recombines TRBV11-3 with TRBJ2-2, with TRBD1 matching over 7 bases. V gave up 1 base and J gave up 0 bases; unmatched junction bases: 5. CDR1 and CDR2 from the germline V gene are SGHNT and YENEEA. The CDR3 length is 17 residues. The CDR3 protein is CASSLGPGGSNTGELFF. In nucleotides, the CDR3 is TGTGCCAGCAGCTTAGGGCCAGGGGGATCGAACACCGGGGAGCTGTTTTTT.

The rearrangement uses TRBV7-2 and TRBJ1-6, with no clear D. V shed 0 bases and J shed 0 bases, with 21 bases lying between them. The CDR3 consists of 21 residues. From germline, CDR1 is SGHTA and CDR2 FQGNSA. CDR3 DNA: TGTGCCAGCAGCTTAGCCGGCAGCGCGCCCAGCAGTGGCTCCTATAATTCACCCCTCCACTTT. Residues: CASSLAGSAPSSGSYNSPLHF.

The chain has TRBV6-6 and TRBJ2-7; TRBD1 matches 10 bases. The V gene's germline CDR1 is MNHNY and CDR2 SVGAGI (reference sequence). The J segment lost 5 bases and the V segment lost 5 bases, leaving 6 bases of the junction unmatched. The CDR3 extends over 14 amino acids. The CDR3 region is CASSNLGQGNEQYF. CDR3 nucleotide sequence: TGTGCCAGCAGTAACCTGGGACAGGGGAACGAGCAGTACTTC.

V usage is TRBV2 and J usage is TRBJ2-2; D not resolved. With 3 bases removed from V and 0 bases from J, the gap between germline ends came to 8 bases. Germline CDR1 and CDR2: SNHLY and FYNNEI. CDR3 size: 15 residues. CDR3 DNA sequence: TGTGCCAGCAGTGATAGCCGGACGAACACCGGGGAGCTGTTTTTT. This gives the protein CASSDSRTNTGELFF.

The rearrangement uses TRBV5-1 and TRBJ2-7; D possibly corresponds to TRBD2 (6 bases). This CDR3 has 14 residues. Trimming removed 0 bases from V and 5 bases from J, with 12 bases in between. The germline V gene encodes CDR1 SGHRS and CDR2 YFSETQ. DNA for the CDR3: TGCGCCAGCAGCTTGGCCGGGAGCCCGAACGAGCAGTACTTC. Translation gives CASSLAGSPNEQYF.

The gene calls are TRBV4-2 and TRBJ2-1; 12 nucleotides align to TRBD2. CDR1 is LGHNA, CDR2 YNFKEQ, per germline. Losses at the gene ends were 6 bases for V and 4 bases for J; bases not matched to a gene: 7. The CDR3 runs 16 residues. In nucleotides, the CDR3 is TGTGCCAGCAGTCGACTAGCGGGGGTTACGTACAATGAGCAGTTCTTC. It specifies CASSRLAGVTYNEQFF.

V is TRBV7-3 and J is TRBJ2-1; TRBD1 aligns across 9 bases. This CDR3 has 15 amino acids. The ends lost 2 bases at V and 4 bases at J; junction bases unmatched: 3. Germline CDR1 is SGHTA and CDR2 is FQGTGA. The CDR3: CASSLGTGIYNEQFF. CDR3 nucleotides: TGTGCCAGCAGCTTAGGGACAGGGATTTACAATGAGCAGTTCTTC.

The CDR3 nucleotides are TGTGCCACCAGTGATTTGAGGGACAGGGAAGTTCGTGGCTACACCTTC. As protein: CATSDLRDREVRGYTF. The rearrangement joins TRBV24-1 to TRBJ1-2; 9 nucleotides match TRBD1. This CDR3 is built from 16 residues. Germline CDR1 reads KGHDR; CDR2 reads SFDVKD. Germline trimming cut 0 bases from V and 7 bases from J; bases unmatched to any gene: 8.

The chain combines TRBV2 with TRBJ2-6; the D gene is possibly TRBD1 (6 bases). V was pared by 6 bases and J by 4 bases, with 13 bases between. CDR1 is SNHLY and CDR2 is FYNNEI in the germline V gene. The CDR3 spans 15 residues. The CDR3 DNA is TGTGCCAGCAGGGTACAGGGAATGGGGGCCAACGTCCTGACTTTC. It specifies CASRVQGMGANVLTF.

The chain couples TRBV28 to TRBJ1-5; D is unresolved. V shed 4 bases and J shed 5 bases, with 12 bases lying between them. Germline V lookup: CDR1 MDHEN, CDR2 SYDVKM. This CDR3 is built from 14 residues. As DNA, the CDR3 is TGTGCCAGCAGTTCGCGCTCTTTCTATCAGCCCCAGCATTTT. Its translation is CASSSRSFYQPQHF.